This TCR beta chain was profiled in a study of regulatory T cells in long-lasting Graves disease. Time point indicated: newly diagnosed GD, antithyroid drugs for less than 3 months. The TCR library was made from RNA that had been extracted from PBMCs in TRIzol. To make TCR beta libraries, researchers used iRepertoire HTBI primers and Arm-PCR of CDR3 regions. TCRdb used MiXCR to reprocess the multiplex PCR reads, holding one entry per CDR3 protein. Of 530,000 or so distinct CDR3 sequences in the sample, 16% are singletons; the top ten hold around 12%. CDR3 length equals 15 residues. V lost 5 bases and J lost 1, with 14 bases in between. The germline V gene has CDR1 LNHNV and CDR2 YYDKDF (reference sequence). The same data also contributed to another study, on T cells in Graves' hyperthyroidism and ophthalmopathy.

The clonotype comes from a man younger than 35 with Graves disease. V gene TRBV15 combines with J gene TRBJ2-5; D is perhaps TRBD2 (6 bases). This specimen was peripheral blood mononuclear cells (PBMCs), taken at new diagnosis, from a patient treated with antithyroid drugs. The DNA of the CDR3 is TGTGCCACCAGCGGGGGGAACTGGACCCAAGAGACCCAGTACTTC. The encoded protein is CATSGGNWTQETQYF. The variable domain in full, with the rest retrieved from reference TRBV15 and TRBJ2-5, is DAMVIQNPRYQVTQFGKPVTLSCSQTLNHNVMYWYQQKSSQAPKLLFHYYDKDFNNEADTPDNFQSRRPNTSFCFLDIRSPGLGDTAMYLCATSGGNWTQETQYFGPGTRLLVL.